These 21 T cell receptor beta chains share one sample of origin, sequenced in a study of blood T cell repertoires in COVID-19. Generated by immunoSEQ multiplex PCR, the TCRdb table keeps only in-frame clones and is missing some. The repertoire holds 200,000 to 250,000 clones, with roughly 90% as singletons. Sequencing was carried out using peripheral blood. Every receptor here comes from a man aged 55-75 years with COVID-19, enrolled during active disease.

This CDR3 reads CASSRYRDSYEQYF. Here the CDR3 DNA reads TGTGCCAGCAGCCGGTACCGGGACTCCTACGAGCAGTACTTC. The chain joins TRBV11-3 to TRBJ2-7; a possible D gene is TRBD2 (5 bases). The CDR3 spans 14 residues. CDR1 and CDR2 from the germline V gene are SGHNT and YENEEA. Deletions cut 5 bases from V and 0 bases from J, with 11 bases between.

The chain has TRBV30 and TRBJ2-7; 7 bases line up with TRBD1. Losses at the gene ends were 2 bases for V and 2 bases for J; bases not matched to a gene: 6. This CDR3 has 14 residues. The germline CDR1 and CDR2 sequences are GTSNPN and SVGIG (reference sequence). The CDR3 nucleotides read TGTGCCTGGAGTCCAGGGGGTAGAACCTACGAGCAGTACTTC. Protein product: CAWSPGGRTYEQYF.

The chain carries TRBV6-5 and TRBJ2-1, with 8 bases that match TRBD2. After removal of 6 bases from V and 7 bases from J, the junction contained 11 bases not matched to a gene. CDR1 and CDR2 (germline): MNHEY, SVGAGI. The CDR3 loop spans 15 amino acids. The CDR3 here is CASRRGLANENEQFF. CDR3 in DNA: TGTGCCAGCAGGCGTGGACTAGCCAACGAGAATGAGCAGTTCTTC.

This rearrangement joins TRBV5-1 to TRBJ1-1; D may be TRBD1 (6 bases). Germline values: CDR1 SGHRS, CDR2 YFSETQ. This CDR3 contains 14 residues. The ends were cut back, 3 bases at V and 1 base at J, with 10 bases in the middle. This CDR3 reads CASSWGHTNTEAFF. CDR3 DNA sequence: TGCGCCAGCAGCTGGGGACACACGAACACTGAAGCTTTCTTT.

The chain employs TRBV7-2 and TRBJ2-3; a possible D gene is TRBD1 (6 bases). Deletions cut 1 base from V and 0 bases from J, with 11 bases between. The germline V gene encodes CDR1 SGHTA and CDR2 FQGNSA. This CDR3 comprises 16 residues. CDR3 nucleotide sequence: TGTGCCAGCAGCTTAGTGGACAGACTAAGCACAGATACGCAGTATTTT. This codes for CASSLVDRLSTDTQYF. The variable domain in full, with the rest retrieved from reference TRBV7-2 and TRBJ2-3, is GAGVSQSPSNKVTEKGKDVELRCDPISGHTALYWYRQSLGQGLEFLIYFQGNSAPDKSGLPSDRFSAERTGGSVSTLTIQRTQQEDSAVYLCASSLVDRLSTDTQYFGPGTRLTVL.

The chain is built from TRBV30 and TRBJ1-1; weak D call: TRBD1 (5 bases). Trimming shortened V by 0 bases and J by 8 bases, and 16 bases separated the two germline ends. The CDR3 has 14 amino acids. The germline CDR1 and CDR2 sequences are GTSNPN and SVGIG (reference sequence). The DNA of the CDR3 is TGTGCCTGGAGTGTAATGGGGCTAGAGAGAGAAGCTTTCTTT. Its protein product is CAWSVMGLEREAFF.

The chain combines TRBV6-6 with TRBJ1-5; perhaps TRBD1 as D (6 bases). The CDR3 spans 15 residues. Trimming removed 0 bases at V and 3 bases at J, with 9 bases between. The germline gives CDR1 MNHNY, CDR2 SVGAGI (reference sequence). The chain's CDR3 is CASSYSNRDNQPQHF. CDR3 in DNA: TGTGCCAGCAGTTACTCAAACAGGGACAATCAGCCCCAGCATTTT.

This chain uses TRBV28 with TRBJ1-2, with D perhaps matching TRBD1 (5 bases). This CDR3 contains 15 residues. Germline-derived CDR1 and CDR2 are MDHEN and SYDVKM. Trimming cost V 1 base and J 4 bases, with 13 bases left between them. In DNA form, the CDR3 reads TGTGCCAGCAGTTTATTATCAGGGATCAGCTATGGCTACACCTTC. Residues: CASSLLSGISYGYTF.

This clone has just a few counts. The V call is TRBV11-2, the J call TRBJ2-3, with D uncertain. The CDR3 totals 11 residues. The V and J ends lost 5 bases and 2 bases respectively, with 2 bases between them. Germline V gene lookup returns CDR1 SGHAT and CDR2 FQNNGV. CDR3 in DNA: TGTGCCAGCAGCCACACAGATACGCAGTATTTT. This translates into CASSHTDTQYF.

The chain's CDR3 is CASGMDRENTEAFF. CDR3 nucleotides: TGTGCTAGTGGTATGGACAGGGAGAACACTGAAGCTTTCTTT. This chain links TRBV12-5 with TRBJ1-1; 8 positions agree with TRBD1. CDR3 length: 14 amino acids. Germline CDR1 and CDR2: LGHNT and FRNRAP. The V and J ends lost 5 bases and 1 base, in that order; junction bases with no gene match: 3. Using reference TRBV12-5 and TRBJ1-1 for the parts outside the CDR3, the full variable domain is DARVTQTPRHKVTEMGQEVTMRCQPILGHNTVFWYRQTMMQGLELLAYFRNRAPLDDSGMPKDRFSAEMPDATLATLKIQPSEPRDSAVYFCASGMDRENTEAFFGQGTRLTVV.

A note on this clone: The junction does not match germline at one end; this may be a read error. The chain joins TRBV5-6 to TRBJ1-1; the D is unclear. The CDR3 totals 17 residues. From germline, CDR1 is SGHDT and CDR2 YYEEEE. The DNA for the CDR3 is TGTGCCAGCAGCCTTTTTGAGGGTTCCCCTGTGAAGACTGAAGCTTTCTTT. Translating gives CASSLFEGSPVKTEAFF.

The CDR3 loop reads CASRQGTGGPYEQYF. The DNA for the CDR3 is TGTGCCAGCAGGCAAGGGACGGGAGGACCCTACGAGCAGTACTTC. This chain connects TRBV28 to TRBJ2-7; TRBD2 matches at 7 bases. With V trimmed by 6 bases and J by 2 bases, 10 bases remained unmatched. This CDR3 region has 15 residues. The V gene's germline CDR1 is MDHEN and CDR2 SYDVKM.

Concerning this clone itself: At one of its ends the junction is not consistent with the germline gene, which may arise from a read error. The chain joins TRBV4-3 to TRBJ2-1, with 7 bases fitting TRBD2. The CDR3 runs to 15 residues. CDR1 and CDR2 from the germline V gene are LGHNA and YSLEER. CDR3 DNA: TGCGCCAGCAGTCAAGGGAGGGCCGAGTACAATGAGCAGTTCTTC. Translated: CASSQGRAEYNEQFF.

The chain has TRBV19 and TRBJ1-2, with 10 bases aligning to TRBD1. The CDR3 sequence is 15 residues long. Losses at the gene ends were 5 bases for V and 1 base for J; bases not matched to a gene: 4. Looked up from germline, CDR1 is LNHDA and CDR2 is SQIVND (reference sequence). The CDR3 region has the DNA TGTGCCAGTAGTCAAGACAGGGGGCTTAACTATGGCTACACCTTC. The encoded protein is CASSQDRGLNYGYTF.

The chain recombines TRBV2 with TRBJ2-1; unclear D gene. The CDR3 has 13 amino acids. V shed 4 bases and J shed 1 base, with 5 bases lying between them. Per germline, CDR1 SNHLY and CDR2 FYNNEI. CDR3 nucleotide sequence: TGTGCCAGCAGTGTACAGTCCTACAATGAGCAGTTCTTC. Amino acids: CASSVQSYNEQFF.

The chain couples TRBV28 to TRBJ1-1, with D possibly being TRBD1 (6 bases). The CDR3 has 12 amino acids. Per germline, CDR1 MDHEN and CDR2 SYDVKM. With 6 bases removed from V and 14 bases from J, the gap between germline ends came to 19 bases. CDR3 sequence (DNA): TGTGCCAGCAGCAGGGACATTTCCGGTTTCTTCTTT. Protein product: CASSRDISGFFF.

The gene calls are TRBV24-1 and TRBJ2-3; 8 nucleotides agree with TRBD2. CDR1 is KGHDR and CDR2 is SFDVKD in the germline V gene. J gave up 5 bases and V 9 bases, and 3 bases lay outside the gene matches. The CDR3 totals 12 residues. The CDR3 coding sequence is TGTGCCACCTCGGGGGGGGGAGATACGCAGTATTTT. Its protein product is CATSGGGDTQYF.

The genes are TRBV4-3 and TRBJ2-1; 9 bases are shared with TRBD2. This CDR3 comprises 17 residues. V was pared by 0 bases and J by 12 bases, with 15 bases of the junction left unmatched. From germline, CDR1 is LGHNA and CDR2 YSLEER. The CDR3 nucleotides read TGCGCCAGCAGCCAAGATTGGGATAGCGGGAGTGAACGAGCGCAGTTCTTC. It encodes CASSQDWDSGSERAQFF.

This rearrangement joins TRBV6-5 to TRBJ1-2; D remains ambiguous. CDR1 is MNHEY, CDR2 SVGAGI, per germline. The germline V and J ends were trimmed by 0 bases and 2 bases, with 10 bases remaining between them. CDR3 length: 15 residues. The CDR3 reads CASSYSLGGNYGYTF. The CDR3 DNA reads as TGTGCCAGCAGTTACTCACTCGGAGGGAACTATGGCTACACCTTC.

The genes are TRBV4-1 and TRBJ2-4; 7 nucleotides match TRBD1. The ends lost 2 bases at V and 2 bases at J; junction bases unmatched: 6. Looked up from germline, CDR1 is MGHRA and CDR2 is YSYEKL. This CDR3 comprises 16 residues. The CDR3 bases are TGCGCCAGCAGCCAACCGAGACAGGGAACCAAAAACATTCAGTACTTC. Its translation is CASSQPRQGTKNIQYF.

V and J are TRBV9 and TRBJ1-4; D is undetermined. Trimming pared 2 bases from V and 1 base from J, leaving 9 bases between. This CDR3 comprises 15 residues. The germline V gene encodes CDR1 SGDLS and CDR2 YYNGEE. The CDR3 region is CASSVRGRTNEKLFF. In DNA form, the CDR3 reads TGTGCCAGCAGCGTGAGAGGTAGAACTAATGAAAAACTGTTTTTT.